The source of this T cell receptor beta chain is a study of CD8 T cells in Susac syndrome (dated by TCRdb to between 2018 and 2020). About the study as a whole: Whether CD8+ T cell activation and differentiation in Susac syndrome was antigen driven was tested using repertoire sequencing.

Inclusive of the bounding cysteine and phenylalanine, the CDR3 is 18 residues long. Of all the DNA, just the CDR3 is kept, 54 bases in frame from base 1. V is pruned by 3 bases and J by 5 bases, leaving 11 bases of the junction without a gene match. Peripheral blood CD8+ and CD4+ T cells from healthy donors, Susac syndrome patients and multiple sclerosis patients were profiled by high-throughput TCR beta sequencing. The multiple sclerosis controls were treatment-naive patients whose relapsing-remitting disease, either stable or active, fulfilled the revised McDonald criteria. CD8+ TEMRA cells were enriched by FACS, while bulk CD8+ and CD4+ T cells were purified by magnetic negative isolation. Blood was collected in EDTA tubes and processed within 24 hours, with PBMCs isolated through density gradient centrifugation. PBMCs intended for TCR sequencing were cryopreserved in liquid nitrogen and thawed later in a water bath at 37 degrees C. The sorted or isolated CD4+, CD8+ and CD8+ TEMRA cells had a purity of 90% or higher.

Overall study results and their limits: The study acknowledged that relatively few individuals were included in the TCR sequencing and HLA analysis.

This clonotype has only one observation. Its antigen target is currently unknown. The input lacks base qualities; no much larger clone sits a single base away. Evidence from a single read is weak. RNA was extracted with the RNeasy kit and roughly 0.45 to 1 ug was reverse transcribed using random hexamers. The immunoSEQ multiplex PCR assay, covering 54 Vbeta and 13 Jbeta segments, was used to amplify TCR beta CDR3 regions. Bias from PCR amplification was corrected by using a synthetic template baseline for primer optimization and for computational correction. In the authors' own workflow: Reads were annotated to V, D and J genes per IMGT and analyzed with immunoSEQ Analyzer, keeping only productive sequences. To calculate clonality, Shannon entropy was normalized by log2 of the number of productive unique sequences and then subtracted from one. For each patient and control, public and private clones were evaluated among the 100 most prevalent clones. A clone was defined as Susac-specific if it was absent from the healthy and MS cohorts, from roughly 1,000 published viral clones and from other ImmuneACCESS disease sequences. TCRdb redid the processing of the public reads, applying fastp at Q25 and MiXCR, and retained in-frame beta chains. Every distinct CDR3 protein forms one entry, paired with its most common genes and DNA. These V and J calls rely on TCRdb rather than the paper's analysis. Present in this sample are roughly 120,000 distinct CDR3 sequences, roughly 94% of which were seen just once. The ten biggest clones cover approximately 0.12% of the sample.

The clonotype comes from a human donor with multiple sclerosis. The sequenced sample was CD4+ T cells from PBMCs. The sequence links TRBV5-7 to TRBJ2-1; the central 13 bases match TRBD2. TRBV5-7 is an open reading frame, and its role is uncertain. The encoded CDR3 is CASSSPETSGGDHNEQFF. The nucleotides are TGTGCCAGCAGCTCCCCTGAAACTAGCGGGGGGGACCACAATGAGCAGTTCTTC.